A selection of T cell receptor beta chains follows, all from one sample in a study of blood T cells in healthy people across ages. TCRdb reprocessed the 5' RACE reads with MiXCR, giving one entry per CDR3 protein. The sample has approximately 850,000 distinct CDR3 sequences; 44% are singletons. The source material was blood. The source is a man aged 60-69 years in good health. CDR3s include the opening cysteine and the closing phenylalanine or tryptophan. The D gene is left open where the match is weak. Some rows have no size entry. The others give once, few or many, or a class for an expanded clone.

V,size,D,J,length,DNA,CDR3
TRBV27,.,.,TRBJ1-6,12,TGTGCCAGCAGTTTGCCCCAGGGTGCGCTCCACTTT,CASSLPQGALHF
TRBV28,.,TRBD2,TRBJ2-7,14,TGTGCCAGCAGGTCCGGGACTAGCTACTACGAGCAGTACTTC,CASRSGTSYYEQYF
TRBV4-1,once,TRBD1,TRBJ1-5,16,TGCGCCAGCAGCCATGTGACAGGGGGGGAAAATCAGCCCCAGCATTTT,CASSHVTGGENQPQHF
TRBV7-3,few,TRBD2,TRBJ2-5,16,TGTGCCAGCAGTCCCTTTAGCGGGGGGCCTCAAGAGACCCAGTACTTC,CASSPFSGGPQETQYF
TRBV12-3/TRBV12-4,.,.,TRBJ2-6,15,TGTGCCAGCAGTTTAGGGGACTCTGGGGCCAACGTCCTGACTTTC,CASSLGDSGANVLTF
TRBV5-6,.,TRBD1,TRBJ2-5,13,TGTGCCAGCAGCGCGGACAGGTTCGGGACCCAGTACTTC,CASSADRFGTQYF
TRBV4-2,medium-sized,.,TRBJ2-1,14,TGTGCCAGCAGCCAAGAGAGGGTCGGCAATGAGCAGTTCTTC,CASSQERVGNEQFF
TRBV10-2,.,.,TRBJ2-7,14,TGCGCCAGCAGTGAGAGTGGGCTTGGGTACGAGCAGTACTTC,CASSESGLGYEQYF
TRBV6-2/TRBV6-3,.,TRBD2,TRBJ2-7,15,TGTGCCAGCAGTCCAACTTTGGGACTAGTGAACGAGCAGTACTTC,CASSPTLGLVNEQYF
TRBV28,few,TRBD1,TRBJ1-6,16,TGTGCCAGCAGTTCCCCCGGACAGGCTCTAGGTTCACCCCTCCACTTT,CASSSPGQALGSPLHF
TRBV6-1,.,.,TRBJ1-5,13,TGTGCCAGCAGGGAGGGGGGGGATCAGCCCCAGCATTTT,CASREGGDQPQHF
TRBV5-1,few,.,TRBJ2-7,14,TGCGCCAGCAGCGGAGCAACGAATGCCTACGAGCAGTACTTC,CASSGATNAYEQYF
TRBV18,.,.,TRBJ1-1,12,TGTGCCAGCTCACCCCAGAACACTGAAGCTTTCTTT,CASSPQNTEAFF
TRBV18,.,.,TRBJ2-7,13,TGTGCCAGCTCACCGTTCAGGGGATGGGAGCAGTACTTC,CASSPFRGWEQYF
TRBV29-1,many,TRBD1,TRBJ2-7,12,TGCAGCGGGGGACAGGACTCCTACGAGCAGTACTTC,CSGGQDSYEQYF
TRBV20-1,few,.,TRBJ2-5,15,TGCAGTGCTAGCAAAGTTTTAGCCGGGGAAGAGACCCAGTACTTC,CSASKVLAGEETQYF
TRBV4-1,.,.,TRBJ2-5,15,TGCGCCAGCAGCCAAGAGCAGATACTCCAAGAGACCCAGTACTTC,CASSQEQILQETQYF
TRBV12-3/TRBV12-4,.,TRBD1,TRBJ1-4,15,TGTGCCAGCAGTCACAGGGGTGCAACTAATGAAAAACTGTTTTTT,CASSHRGATNEKLFF
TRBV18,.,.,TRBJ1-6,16,TGTGCCAGCTCACTAAACACCGGGAGATCTAATTCACCCCTCCACTTT,CASSLNTGRSNSPLHF
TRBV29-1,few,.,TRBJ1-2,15,TGCAGCGTTGAAGATCGGAAGGGGATGGACTATGGCTACACCTTC,CSVEDRKGMDYGYTF
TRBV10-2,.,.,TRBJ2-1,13,TGCGCCAGTGAAAAAGGCAGTTACAATGAGCAGTTCTTC,CASEKGSYNEQFF
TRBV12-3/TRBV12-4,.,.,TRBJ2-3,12,TGTGCCAGCAGGTCGGCGAGCGATACGCAGTATTTT,CASRSASDTQYF